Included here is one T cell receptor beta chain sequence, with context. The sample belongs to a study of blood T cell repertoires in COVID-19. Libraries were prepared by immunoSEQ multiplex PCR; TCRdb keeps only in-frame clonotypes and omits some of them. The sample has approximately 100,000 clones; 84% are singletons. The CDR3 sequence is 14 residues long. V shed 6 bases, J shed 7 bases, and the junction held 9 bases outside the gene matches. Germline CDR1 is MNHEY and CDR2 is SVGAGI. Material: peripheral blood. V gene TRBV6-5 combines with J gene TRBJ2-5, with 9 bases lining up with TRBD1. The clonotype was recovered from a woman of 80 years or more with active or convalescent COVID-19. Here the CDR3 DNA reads TGTGCCAGCAGAGGAACAGGGGGCGCTGGGACCCAGTACTTC. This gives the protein CASRGTGGAGTQYF.